Here is one T cell receptor (beta chain) with its context. Its specificity is not known. The sample belongs to a study of CD8 T cells in ankylosing spondylitis. Study-wide points: Within peripheral blood, clones linked to disease were CD8+ and relatively rare.

The CDR3 length is 14 residues. Looked up from germline, CDR1 is SGHVS and CDR2 is FQNEAQ. The V segment lost 4 bases and the J segment 6 bases; nucleotides outside the gene matches: 8. Quantitative 5'-RACE with molecular barcodes generated TCR beta libraries. TCRdb re-analysed the 5' RACE reads in MiXCR, keeping a single row per CDR3 protein. The sample lists 350,000 to 400,000 distinct CDR3 sequences, roughly 22% seen once, with 13% in the top ten. Sequenced sample: blood, either unsorted or a sorted T cell fraction (not recorded which). This receptor was identified in a male donor with ankylosing spondylitis or in good health (not recorded which). The V and J genes are TRBV7-8 and TRBJ2-7; TRBD2 matches 8 bases. In DNA form, the CDR3 reads TGTGCCAGCAGCTCGGGACTAGTCGACGGCGAGCAGTACTTC. Translating it yields CASSSGLVDGEQYF.